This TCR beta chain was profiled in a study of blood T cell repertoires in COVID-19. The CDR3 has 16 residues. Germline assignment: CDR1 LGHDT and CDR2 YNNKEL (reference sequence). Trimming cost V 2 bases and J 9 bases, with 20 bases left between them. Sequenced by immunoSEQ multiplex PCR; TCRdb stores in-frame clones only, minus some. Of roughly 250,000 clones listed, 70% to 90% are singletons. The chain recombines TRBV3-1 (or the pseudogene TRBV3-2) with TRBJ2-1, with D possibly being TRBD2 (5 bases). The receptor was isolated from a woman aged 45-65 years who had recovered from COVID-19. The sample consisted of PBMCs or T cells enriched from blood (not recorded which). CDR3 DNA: TGTGCCAGCAGCCAAAACATAGCGCCACGAACTCTTGAGCAGTTCTTC. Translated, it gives CASSQNIAPRTLEQFF.